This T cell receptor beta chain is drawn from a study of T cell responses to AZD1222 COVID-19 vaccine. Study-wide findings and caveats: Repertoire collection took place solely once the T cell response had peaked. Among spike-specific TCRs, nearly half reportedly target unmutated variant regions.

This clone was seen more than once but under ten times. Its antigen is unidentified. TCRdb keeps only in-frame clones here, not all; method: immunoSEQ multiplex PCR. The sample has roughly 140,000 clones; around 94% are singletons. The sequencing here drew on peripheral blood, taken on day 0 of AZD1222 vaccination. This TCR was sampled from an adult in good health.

CDR3 in amino acids: CASSPDRVQSEKLFF. The CDR3 coding sequence is TGTGCCAGCTCACCGGACAGGGTCCAAAGTGAAAAACTGTTTTTT. The chain combines TRBV18 with TRBJ1-4; TRBD1 matches 8 bases. V trimming: 3 bases; J trimming: 7 bases; junction bases outside the gene matches: 7. The CDR3 runs to 15 residues. CDR1 and CDR2 from the germline V gene are KGHSH and LQKENI.